The 25 T cell receptor beta chains presented below share a single source sample, sequenced in a study of shared T cell receptors in the human thymus (dated by TCRdb to the early 2020s). Receptor amplification or capture employed the immunoSEQ multiplex PCR assay. TCRdb took over this immuneACCESS table, retaining in-frame rearrangements with V and J assigned. Such tables are incomplete; in checked studies, under half of the missing clones stem from an unresolved V gene, and the remainder is unexplained. Recorded for this sample are 700,000 to 750,000 clones; approximately 85% of them occurred a single time. About 0.0098% of the sample goes to the ten largest clones. The sample was also reused in another study, on human thymus T cells.

Sequencing was done on a sample of thymocytes. Every receptor here comes from a girl less than two years old with a congenital heart defect. Donor details come from another sample of the same person, matched by shared clones.

The chain joins TRBV5-4 to TRBJ1-5; 11 bases are shared with TRBD1. J gave up 7 bases and V 2 bases, and 17 bases lay outside the gene matches. The germline V gene has CDR1 SGHNT and CDR2 YYREEE (reference sequence). The CDR3 runs to 19 residues. The CDR3 is CASSFSKGQGEKGGQPQHF. For the CDR3, the DNA is TGTGCCAGCAGCTTCTCCAAGGGACAGGGGGAGAAGGGGGGCCAGCCCCAGCATTTT.

The CDR3 is CASSQDPGGEAKNIQYF. CDR3 coding DNA: TGCGCCAGCAGCCAAGATCCGGGGGGGGAGGCCAAAAACATTCAGTACTTC. This sequence joins TRBV4-3 and TRBJ2-4, with 8 bases aligning to TRBD2. Unmatched junction bases numbered 5, after V lost 0 bases and J lost 1 base. CDR1 and CDR2 (germline): LGHNA, YSLEER. The CDR3 is 17 residues long.

This rearrangement joins TRBV21-1 to TRBJ1-1; TRBD1 reflects the table's D call only, with no check against the DNA. TRBV21-1 is labeled a pseudogene. The CDR3 spans 17 residues. The CDR3 sequence is CASSTANNETTYTEAFF. CDR3 in DNA: TGTGCCAGCAGCACCGCAAACAACGAGACAACCTACACTGAAGCTTTCTTT.

For this clone: This sample includes further DNA sequences coding for the same CDR3. The gene calls are TRBV9 and TRBJ1-1; D is ambiguous. V was pared by 3 bases and J by 2 bases, with 5 bases between. Per the germline V gene, CDR1 is SGDLS and CDR2 is YYNGEE. The CDR3 spans 12 residues. Here the CDR3 DNA reads TGTGCCAGCAGCGGCGGAAACACTGAAGCTTTCTTT. It codes for CASSGGNTEAFF.

The chain carries TRBV5-5 and TRBJ1-2; D is uncertain. V gave up 7 bases and J gave up 5 bases, with 36 bases separating them. CDR1 and CDR2 (germline): SGHKS, YYEKEE (reference sequence). The CDR3 is made up of 20 amino acids. The CDR3 DNA sequence: TGTGCCAGCTCCGAAACCCGCAAGTCCTCGCAGGCAGGCTGCCTGTATGGCTACACCTTC. Encoded protein: CASSETRKSSQAGCLYGYTF.

The genes are TRBV7-2 and TRBJ2-2; D is possibly TRBD2 (6 bases). CDR1 and CDR2 from the germline V gene are SGHTA and FQGNSA. The CDR3 is 14 amino acids. V was clipped by 5 bases and J by 4 bases, with 11 bases between them. CDR3 sequence: CASSRAGGTGELFF. The CDR3 DNA follows: TGTGCCAGCAGCCGAGCCGGGGGCACCGGGGAGCTGTTTTTT.

The chain couples TRBV4-1 to TRBJ1-3; D is undetermined. Germline CDR1 reads MGHRA; CDR2 reads YSYEKL. The CDR3 loop spans 19 amino acids. V was pared by 3 bases and J by 0 bases, with 21 bases between. The CDR3 sequence: CASSHPRPYGASSGNTIYF. CDR3 in DNA: TGCGCCAGCAGCCACCCCCGCCCATATGGTGCCAGCTCTGGAAACACCATATATTTT.

The chain combines TRBV10-3 with TRBJ1-2; possible D gene TRBD1, 6 bases. Germline assignment: CDR1 ENHRY and CDR2 SYGVKD. The CDR3 totals 14 residues. Deletions cut 4 bases from V and 0 bases from J, with 9 bases between. The CDR3 loop reads CAISGGTPNYGYTF. CDR3 nucleotides: TGTGCCATCAGTGGGGGGACACCTAACTATGGCTACACCTTC.

The gene calls are TRBV27 and TRBJ1-4; 9 bases fit TRBD1. Trimming cost V 4 bases and J 8 bases; bases outside gene matches: 5. Germline lookup yields CDR1 MNHEY and CDR2 SMNVEV (reference sequence). The CDR3 consists of 14 residues. The CDR3 reads CASSSRGQGEKLFF. In DNA form, the CDR3 reads TGTGCCAGCAGTTCCCGGGGACAGGGCGAAAAACTGTTTTTT.

This sequence joins TRBV27 and TRBJ2-7; possible D gene TRBD2, 6 bases. In germline, CDR1 is MNHEY, CDR2 SMNVEV (reference sequence). The CDR3 length is 16 residues. Trimming left V 5 bases short and J 3 bases short, with 20 bases between. For the CDR3, the DNA is TGTGCCAGCAGTCCCCTGGGTAGGGGAGGAAACTACGAGCAGTACTTC. Translated: CASSPLGRGGNYEQYF.

The CDR3 reads CASSHGPSGSYEQYF. The CDR3 bases are TGCGCCAGCAGCCACGGACCTAGCGGCTCCTACGAGCAGTACTTC. V is TRBV4-3 and J is TRBJ2-7; 7 positions match TRBD2. Germline V lookup: CDR1 LGHNA, CDR2 YSLEER. V dropped 3 bases and J dropped 0; count of bases not matched to a gene: 5. The CDR3 consists of 15 residues.

The gene calls are TRBV5-1 and TRBJ2-1; D is unclear. The CDR3 runs 16 residues. The V and J ends lost 0 bases and 1 base respectively, with 11 bases between them. Germline V gene sequence: CDR1 SGHRS, CDR2 YFSETQ. CDR3 residues: CASSLVSRSSYNEQFF. DNA for the CDR3: TGCGCCAGCAGCTTGGTTTCCAGATCTTCCTACAATGAGCAGTTCTTC. The full variable domain, its missing parts supplied by reference TRBV5-1 and TRBJ2-1, is KAGVTQTPRYLIKTRGQQVTLSCSPISGHRSVSWYQQTPGQGLQFLFEYFSETQRNKGNFPGRFSGRQFSNSRSEMNVSTLELGDSALYLCASSLVSRSSYNEQFFGPGTRLTVL.

The chain recombines TRBV14 with TRBJ2-1; TRBD1 aligns across 7 bases. The CDR3 consists of 18 residues. V lost 3 bases and J lost 2; bases outside the gene matches: 13. Germline values: CDR1 SGHDN, CDR2 FVKESK. The CDR3 coding sequence is TGTGCCAGCAGCCATTCAAAGGGGTGGGACAGAACCTACAATGAGCAGTTCTTC. This encodes CASSHSKGWDRTYNEQFF.

V and J are TRBV4-1 and TRBJ1-2; perhaps TRBD1 as D (5 bases). The CDR3 runs 18 residues. The V gene lost 2 bases and the J gene lost 4 bases, with 23 bases spanning the gap. In germline, CDR1 is MGHRA, CDR2 YSYEKL. The CDR3 spells CASSQPREYGWGGYGYTF. The CDR3 DNA is TGCGCCAGCAGCCAACCCAGGGAATATGGGTGGGGTGGCTATGGCTACACCTTC.

This chain joins TRBV9 and TRBJ2-6; maybe TRBD1 (5 bases). The CDR3 totals 15 residues. Germline V gene data show CDR1 as SGDLS and CDR2 as YYNGEE. The V end was cut by 5 bases, the J end by 3 bases, with 12 bases between. CDR3 sequence reads: CASRKGVGGANVLTF. CDR3 DNA: TGTGCCAGCAGAAAAGGGGTAGGTGGGGCCAACGTCCTGACTTTC.

The chain employs TRBV7-9 and TRBJ2-1; 7 bases agree with TRBD2. The ends lost 3 bases at V and 3 bases at J; junction bases unmatched: 8. The CDR3 consists of 16 residues. CDR1 and CDR2 (germline): SEHNR, FQNEAQ (reference sequence). The CDR3 loop reads CASSLLSSGVYNEQFF. The CDR3 DNA follows: TGTGCCAGCAGCTTGCTCTCCAGCGGGGTCTACAATGAGCAGTTCTTC.

CDR3 amino acids: CASSPEGLAAKHTRFTDTQYF. The CDR3 nucleotides are TGCGCCAGCAGCCCGGAAGGACTAGCGGCTAAACATACCCGCTTCACAGATACGCAGTATTTT. The chain recombines TRBV4-1 with TRBJ2-3; 10 bases map to TRBD2. J was trimmed by 2 bases and V by 4 bases; bases with no gene match: 21. The germline V gene has CDR1 MGHRA and CDR2 YSYEKL. The CDR3 runs to 21 residues.

This clone was detected a few times. The chain has TRBV7-2 and TRBJ2-7, with a tentative D call TRBD2 (5 bases). V shed 5 bases and J shed 2 bases, with 22 bases lying between them. Germline-derived CDR1 and CDR2 are SGHTA and FQGNSA. This CDR3 spans 17 amino acids. CDR3 DNA sequence: TGTGCCAGCAGCCCCTCGGACCCGGGAAGCGGCCCCTACGAGCAGTACTTC. Translated: CASSPSDPGSGPYEQYF.

On this clone: This sample includes further DNA sequences coding for the same CDR3. J is TRBJ1-2 and V is TRBV6-1; 7 nucleotides match TRBD1. V lost 1 base and J lost 6; bases outside the gene matches: 2. Germline CDR1 MNHNS, CDR2 SASEGT. The CDR3 has 13 residues. The CDR3 protein is CASSEGQGDGYTF. The DNA of the CDR3 is TGTGCCAGCAGTGAAGGGCAGGGGGATGGCTACACCTTC.

CDR3: CASSQAPGAGNTIYF. CDR3 bases: TGCGCCAGCAGCCAAGCTCCAGGGGCTGGAAACACCATATATTTT. This sequence joins TRBV4-1 and TRBJ1-3; a weak D match, TRBD1 (6 bases). Trimming removed 1 base from V and 2 bases from J, with 9 bases in between. Per the germline V gene, CDR1 is MGHRA and CDR2 is YSYEKL. The CDR3 consists of 15 residues.

V usage is TRBV29-1 and J usage is TRBJ2-1; tentative D call: TRBD2 (5 bases). CDR1 SQVTM and CDR2 ANQGSEA come from the germline V gene. The CDR3 is 14 amino acids. The germline V and J ends were trimmed by 2 bases and 8 bases, with 16 bases remaining between them. The CDR3 nucleotides read TGCAGCGTTGAAATCGACCCCTCGAGGGATGAGCAGTTCTTC. This codes for CSVEIDPSRDEQFF.

CDR3 amino acids: CASRLSGGDSYEQYF. CDR3 bases: TGTGCCAGCAGACTTAGCGGGGGGGACTCCTACGAGCAGTACTTC. The chain employs TRBV5-6 and TRBJ2-7, with 11 bases matching TRBD2. The trim removed 5 bases at V and 0 bases at J, leaving 4 bases unmatched. The CDR3 extends over 15 amino acids. Germline V lookup: CDR1 SGHDT, CDR2 YYEEEE.

This clone was counted between two and nine times. The chain carries TRBV7-6 and TRBJ2-5, with 13 bases matching TRBD2. The CDR3 contains 17 residues. With 1 base clipped from V and 1 base from J, the junction kept 3 bases outside the gene matches. Looked up from germline, CDR1 is SGHVS and CDR2 is FNYEAQ. Here the CDR3 reads CASSLGLAGGTQETQYF. CDR3 coding DNA: TGTGCCAGCAGCTTAGGACTAGCGGGGGGCACCCAAGAGACCCAGTACTTC.

The chain employs TRBV7-9 and TRBJ1-2; possibly TRBD1 for D (6 bases). From germline, CDR1 is SEHNR and CDR2 FQNEAQ (reference sequence). The CDR3 covers 11 residues. The V and J ends lost 5 bases and 7 bases respectively, with 8 bases between them. The CDR3 loop is CASSSRGGYTF. The CDR3 DNA reads as TGTGCCAGCAGCAGCAGGGGTGGCTACACCTTC.

The rearrangement links TRBV6-5 to TRBJ2-1; 8 bases map to TRBD2. The CDR3 extends over 15 amino acids. The V segment lost 5 bases and the J segment 1 base; nucleotides outside the gene matches: 4. Germline V CDR1 and CDR2: MNHEY, SVGAGI. CDR3 amino acids: CASSGTSASYNEQFF. The CDR3 coding sequence is TGTGCCAGCAGTGGGACTAGTGCGTCCTACAATGAGCAGTTCTTC.